In its sample, the clone carrying this T cell receptor (beta chain) was seen many times. Its specificity is unknown. Naive CD8 T cells underwent sorting with the CD8+CD4-CCR7+CD45RA+ definition. The sample originates from a study of molecular identifiers for immune sequencing clone quantification. Study findings and constraints: Clones that exceeded 20 RNA copies held over 99% of effector molecules, yet under 1% in naive cells. Detecting spiked Jurkat TCR RNA from one cell among about a million naive cells was reportedly possible.

Methods described previously were used for bulk TCR libraries, and listed TCR primers were applied. From the PCR reads, TCRdb called clonotypes with MiXCR, one entry per CDR3 protein. The sample shows some 96,000 distinct CDR3 sequences, about 24% of them seen only once. Germline V lookup: CDR1 SNHLY, CDR2 FYNNEI. This CDR3 contains 14 residues. Trimming stripped 3 bases from V and 5 bases from J, with 12 bases between. This chain joins TRBV2 and TRBJ2-3, with unresolved D. The clonotype was recovered from a human donor in good health. Some libraries in this study had Jurkat cell RNA spiked in. Material for sequencing was naive CD8+ T cells from blood, with Jurkat cell RNA spiked in. Documented subset: FACS-sorted CD8+CD4-CCR7+CD45RA+ naive T cells. CDR3 coding DNA: TGTGCCAGCAGTGAGACGAATAAAATAGATACGCAGTATTTT. Protein sequence: CASSETNKIDTQYF.